This paragraph covers one TCR beta chain sequence. Assay: immunoSEQ multiplex PCR; the TCRdb copy retains only in-frame clones and omits some. Here the sample spans about 500,000 clones, more than 75% being singletons. The data derive from a study of shared T cell receptors in the human thymus. This CDR3 is 17 amino acids long. Germline V gene sequence: CDR1 LGHNA, CDR2 YNFKEQ. Trimming shortened V by 0 bases and J by 2 bases, and 15 bases separated the two germline ends. A further study also used this sample, focusing on human thymus T cells. That paper adds: Donation was from healthy Finnish infants who were having corrective surgery that addressed congenital heart defects. Thymus tissue was removed during corrective cardiac surgery. Across thymic and blood repertoires, the usage of V and J genes appeared to be biased. Thymic repertoires overlap heavily among unrelated individuals, related research has reported.

Sequences were obtained from thymocytes. V gene TRBV4-2 combines with J gene TRBJ2-3; perhaps TRBD2 as D (5 bases). This clonotype was obtained from a boy less than two years old with a congenital heart defect. CDR3 nucleotides: TGTGCCAGCAGCCAAGATTGTGGGCGGGCTCACACAGATACGCAGTATTTT. Translated: CASSQDCGRAHTDTQYF.